This T cell receptor (beta chain) was observed in a study of blood T cell repertoires in COVID-19. Study summary: Nucleic acid was either cDNA or gDNA, and it came from T cells, B-cell-depleted T cells, or PBMCs.

This clone was seen a single time. CDR1 is SGDLS and CDR2 is YYNGEE in the germline V gene. Trimming took off 3 bases at V and 0 bases at J, with 10 bases between the two ends. CDR3 length equals 14 residues. TCRdb keeps only in-frame clones here, not all; method: immunoSEQ multiplex PCR. This sample has tens of thousands of clones, with roughly nine tenths found just once. The chain is built from TRBV9 and TRBJ2-7; D call uncertain. Sequenced material: peripheral blood. This receptor was identified in a man between 65 and 85 years old with active COVID-19. The CDR3 DNA follows: TGTGCCAGCAGCGCCACCCTCAGCTCCTACGAGCAGTACTTC. Translating gives CASSATLSSYEQYF.